This section outlines one TCR beta chain sequence together with its context. The antigen is unknown. The sample belongs to a study of T cell responses to AZD1222 COVID-19 vaccine. Broader study findings: It should be noted that donors were predominantly white British and more often female, and clonal diversity was possibly underestimated. Regions 160-218 and 743-854 dominated among vaccine-associated CD4 TCRs spanning spike. Compared with day 0, the breadth and depth of the Spike-specific TCR repertoire rose significantly after two doses of AZD1222.

Only in-frame clones appear in the TCRdb table, and some are missing; sequencing was by immunoSEQ multiplex PCR. The sample spans under 150,000 clones; the ten largest clones claim around 2.2%. The length of the CDR3 is 15 residues. Trimming stripped 6 bases from V and 0 bases from J, with 12 bases between. The germline gives CDR1 MNHEY, CDR2 SVGAGI. What was sequenced was peripheral blood. The receptor comes from an adult in good health. The J gene is TRBJ2-4, the V gene TRBV6-5, with a possible D match to TRBD2 (5 bases). CDR3 region: CASRGPGLAKNIQYF. DNA for the CDR3: TGTGCCAGCAGGGGTCCGGGGTTAGCCAAAAACATTCAGTACTTC.